The rows below give T cell receptor beta chains drawn from one sample of a study of T-cell reconstitution after alpha-beta-depleted transplantation in children. TCRdb redid the calling of the PCR reads with MiXCR, one entry per CDR3 protein. The sample holds around 480,000 distinct CDR3 sequences, roughly 33% seen once. Sequenced material: PBMCs from the stem cell graft donor, taken from the stem cell graft. The receptors here all came from a human donor who donated a stem cell graft to a child with aplastic anemia. The CDR3 runs from the conserved cysteine through the conserved F or W. The D gene is left open where the match is weak. Size is stated for part of the rows, as once, few or many counts, or as a class when the clone is expanded.

v_gene,abundance,j_gene,d_gene,CDR3nt,CDR3aa
TRBV27,few,TRBJ2-5,.,TGTGCCAGCAGCCGAATTCCGTTGCGAGAGACCCAGTACTTC,CASSRIPLRETQYF
TRBV7-2,.,TRBJ2-7,TRBD1,TGTGCCAGCAGCCCTCTGACAGGGGGCCACGAGCAGTACTTC,CASSPLTGGHEQYF
TRBV11-2,few,TRBJ2-5,TRBD2,TGTGCCAGCAGCCCCGGAGGTAGCGGGATCTATTACCAAGAGACCCAGTACTTC,CASSPGGSGIYYQETQYF
TRBV25-1,.,TRBJ1-5,.,TGTGCCAGCAGTGAGCCCGGGCATAGCAATCAGCCCCAGCATTTT,CASSEPGHSNQPQHF
TRBV7-2,.,TRBJ2-1,.,TGTGCCAGCAGCTTAGACCTTATCGACGAGCAGTTCTTC,CASSLDLIDEQFF
TRBV10-3,few,TRBJ2-7,.,TGTGCCATCAGTGAAACCCAGGGTCGGGAGCAGTACTTC,CAISETQGREQYF
TRBV7-2,.,TRBJ2-4,TRBD1,TGTGCCAGCAGCTATACTTCGACAGGGAAGGAAAACATTCAGTACTTC,CASSYTSTGKENIQYF
TRBV12-3/TRBV12-4,.,TRBJ2-1,TRBD2,TGTGCCAGCAGTTTTGGAGCGGGAGGGTTTGGGGATGAGCAGTTCTTC,CASSFGAGGFGDEQFF
TRBV28,.,TRBJ2-3,.,TGTGCCAGCAGTTTAAAGGACACCACAGATACGCAGTATTTT,CASSLKDTTDTQYF
TRBV7-2,.,TRBJ2-5,.,TGTGCCAGCAGCCTACAGAGTGCCCCACAAGAGACCCAGTACTTC,CASSLQSAPQETQYF
TRBV19,few,TRBJ1-5,.,TGTGCCAGTAGTATAGTTGAGTATAGCAATCAGCCCCAGCATTTT,CASSIVEYSNQPQHF
TRBV27,.,TRBJ2-1,TRBD2,TGTGCCAGCAGTTGGGGGAATCCGGGACTAGCGGGTAATGAGCAGTTCTTC,CASSWGNPGLAGNEQFF
TRBV3-1,once,TRBJ2-3,TRBD1,TGTGCCAGCAGCCAAACGGACAGGTACCCCCCAGATACGCAGTATTTT,CASSQTDRYPPDTQYF
TRBV28,.,TRBJ1-1,TRBD1,TGTGCCAGCAGTCCTGGGACAGCCTCGAACACTGAAGCTTTCTTT,CASSPGTASNTEAFF
TRBV28,few,TRBJ2-3,.,TGTGCCAGCAGTTTTAGCGGTAGGGATACGCAGTATTTT,CASSFSGRDTQYF
TRBV5-1,few,TRBJ2-5,TRBD1,TGCGCCAGCAGCGTCGGACAGGGGGCGAGTAAAGAGACCCAGTACTTC,CASSVGQGASKETQYF
TRBV29-1,once,TRBJ1-2,TRBD1,TGCAGCGTAGGAGAGACAGGGTATGGCTACACCTTC,CSVGETGYGYTF
TRBV5-4,.,TRBJ2-3,TRBD2,TGTGCCAGCAGCTTGATAGGAGCGGGGGAGCAGGAAGATACGCAGTATTTT,CASSLIGAGEQEDTQYF
TRBV27,.,TRBJ2-7,TRBD1,TGTGCCAGCAGTAGGGACAGCCGCGAGCAGTACTTC,CASSRDSREQYF
TRBV15,few,TRBJ2-5,.,TGTGCCACCAGTCCGGGAAGGGAGGCCATGAGGGAGACCCAGTACTTC,CATSPGREAMRETQYF
TRBV28,.,TRBJ1-4,.,TGTGCCAGCAGTGACCGGGGAGAGGTAGAAGAAAAACTGTTTTTT,CASSDRGEVEEKLFF
TRBV6-5,.,TRBJ2-3,.,TGTGCCAGCAGGCAGACAGATGTAGAGTATTTT,CASRQTDVEYF
TRBV3-1,.,TRBJ2-1,.,TGTGCCAGCAGCCTTCCGGGACCGGATGAGCAGTTCTTC,CASSLPGPDEQFF
TRBV25-1,.,TRBJ1-2,.,TGTGCCAGCAGTGAAGCAGGGAGCTATGGCTACACCTTC,CASSEAGSYGYTF